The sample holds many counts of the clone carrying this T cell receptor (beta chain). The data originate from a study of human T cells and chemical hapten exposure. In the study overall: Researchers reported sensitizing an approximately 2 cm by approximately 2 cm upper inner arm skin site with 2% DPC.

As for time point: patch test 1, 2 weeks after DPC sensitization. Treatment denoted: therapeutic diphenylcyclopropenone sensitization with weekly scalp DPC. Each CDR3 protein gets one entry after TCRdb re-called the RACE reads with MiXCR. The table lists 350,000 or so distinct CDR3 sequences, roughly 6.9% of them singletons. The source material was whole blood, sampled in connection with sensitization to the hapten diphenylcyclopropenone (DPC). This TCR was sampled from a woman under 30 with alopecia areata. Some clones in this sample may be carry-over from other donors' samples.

The CDR3 is CSASTDTDTQYF. The CDR3 nucleotides read TGCAGCGCCTCAACAGATACAGATACGCAGTATTTT. The chain employs TRBV29-1 and TRBJ2-3; no reliable D call. The CDR3 is 12 amino acids. Trimming stripped 7 bases from V and 3 bases from J, with 11 bases between. Germline V gives CDR1 SQVTM, CDR2 ANQGSEA.